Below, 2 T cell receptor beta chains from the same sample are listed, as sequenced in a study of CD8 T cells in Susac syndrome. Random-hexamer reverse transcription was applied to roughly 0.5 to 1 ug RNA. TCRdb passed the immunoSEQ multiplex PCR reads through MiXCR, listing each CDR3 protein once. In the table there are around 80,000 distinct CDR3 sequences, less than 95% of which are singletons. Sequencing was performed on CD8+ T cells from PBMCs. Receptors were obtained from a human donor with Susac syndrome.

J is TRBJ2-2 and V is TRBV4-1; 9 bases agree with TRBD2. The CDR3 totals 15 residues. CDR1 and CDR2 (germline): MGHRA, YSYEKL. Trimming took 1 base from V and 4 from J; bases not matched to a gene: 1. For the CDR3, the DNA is TGCGCCAGCAGCCAAGGAGCGGGGGGCACCGGGGAGCTGTTTTTT. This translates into CASSQGAGGTGELFF.

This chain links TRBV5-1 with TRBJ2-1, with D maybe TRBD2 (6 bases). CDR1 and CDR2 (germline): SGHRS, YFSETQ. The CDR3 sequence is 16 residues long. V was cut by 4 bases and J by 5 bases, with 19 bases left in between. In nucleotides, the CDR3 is TGCGCCAGCAGCAGCCGTAGCGGCCATACCGACAATGAGCAGTTCTTC. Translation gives CASSSRSGHTDNEQFF.